These 7 T cell receptor beta chains were sequenced from one sample in a study of T cell repertoires in MIS-A myocarditis. Produced via immunoSEQ multiplex PCR; TCRdb's table is partial and in-frame only. The table has roughly 14,000 clones, about 67% seen once. Input material: left ventricle heart tissue obtained at autopsy. Every receptor here comes from a man aged 18 to 30 with fulminant myocarditis from multisystem inflammatory syndrome in adults (MIS-A) after COVID-19.

This clone showed up just a few times. This chain uses TRBV7-9 with TRBJ1-2; perhaps TRBD1 as D (6 bases). Per germline, CDR1 SEHNR and CDR2 FQNEAQ (reference sequence). Trimming pared 2 bases from V and 2 bases from J, leaving 12 bases between. The CDR3 consists of 15 residues. CDR3 residues: CASSLFAGTNYGYTF. CDR3 nucleotide sequence: TGTGCCAGCAGCTTATTTGCGGGGACAAACTATGGCTACACCTTC. The full variable domain, with the rest looked up from reference TRBV7-9 and TRBJ1-2, is DTGVSQNPRHKITKRGQNVTFRCDPISEHNRLYWYRQTLGQGPEFLTYFQNEAQLEKSRLLSDRFSAERPKGSFSTLEIQRTEQGDSAMYLCASSLFAGTNYGYTFGSGTRLTVV.

J is TRBJ2-3 and V is TRBV2; the D gene could be TRBD1 or TRBD2 (5 bases each). Trimming removed 4 bases at V and 4 bases at J, with 15 bases between. Germline lookup yields CDR1 SNHLY and CDR2 FYNNEI. The CDR3 is 15 amino acids. The CDR3 region is CASSGGAPWADTQYF. CDR3 nucleotide sequence: TGTGCCAGCAGTGGAGGGGCTCCGTGGGCAGATACGCAGTATTTT.

The chain recombines TRBV5-1 with TRBJ2-1; 8 bases fit TRBD2. The CDR3 loop spans 14 amino acids. Germline CDR1 SGHRS, CDR2 YFSETQ. V gave up 5 bases and J gave up 8 bases; unmatched junction bases: 9. This CDR3 reads CASRIRGGADEQFF. CDR3 coding DNA: TGCGCCAGCAGGATCCGGGGGGGAGCGGATGAGCAGTTCTTC.

This chain's CDR3 is CASRKKREAYNEQFF. The CDR3 bases are TGTGCCAGCAGGAAAAAGCGGGAGGCCTACAATGAGCAGTTCTTC. V and J are TRBV2 and TRBJ2-1; 9 bases agree with TRBD2. V trimming: 6 bases; J trimming: 2 bases; junction bases outside the gene matches: 5. There are 15 residues in the CDR3. In germline, CDR1 is SNHLY, CDR2 FYNNEI. Filled out from reference TRBV2 and TRBJ2-1, the complete variable domain reads EPEVTQTPSHQVTQMGQEVILRCVPISNHLYFYWYRQILGQKVEFLVSFYNNEISEKSEIFDDQFSVERPDGSNFTLKIRSTKLEDSAMYFCASRKKREAYNEQFFGPGTRLTVL.

This chain links TRBV7-2 with TRBJ2-1; D may correspond to TRBD1 or TRBD2 (5 bases each). V was clipped by 1 base and J by 8 bases, with 12 bases between them. The CDR3 runs 14 residues. From germline, CDR1 is SGHTA and CDR2 FQGNSA. This CDR3 is CASSLDGTLDEQFF. CDR3 sequence (DNA): TGTGCCAGCAGCTTAGACGGGACCTTAGATGAGCAGTTCTTC.

This clone has a handful of counts. The chain joins TRBV7-9 to TRBJ1-4; D is unresolved. CDR3 length: 15 amino acids. Germline V gene lookup returns CDR1 SEHNR and CDR2 FQNEAQ (reference sequence). Trimming stripped 0 bases from V and 3 bases from J, with 8 bases between. CDR3 coding DNA: TGTGCCAGCAGCTTAGCGGGGTTCCCTAATGAAAAACTGTTTTTT. Its protein product is CASSLAGFPNEKLFF.

The rearrangement joins TRBV11-2 to TRBJ2-3; 8 nucleotides align to TRBD1. V trimming: 5 bases; J trimming: 2 bases; junction bases outside the gene matches: 9. The germline gives CDR1 SGHAT, CDR2 FQNNGV. This CDR3 comprises 16 residues. The CDR3 sequence is CASSPTGAFDTDTQYF. CDR3 coding DNA: TGTGCCAGCAGCCCGACAGGGGCCTTTGACACAGATACGCAGTATTTT.